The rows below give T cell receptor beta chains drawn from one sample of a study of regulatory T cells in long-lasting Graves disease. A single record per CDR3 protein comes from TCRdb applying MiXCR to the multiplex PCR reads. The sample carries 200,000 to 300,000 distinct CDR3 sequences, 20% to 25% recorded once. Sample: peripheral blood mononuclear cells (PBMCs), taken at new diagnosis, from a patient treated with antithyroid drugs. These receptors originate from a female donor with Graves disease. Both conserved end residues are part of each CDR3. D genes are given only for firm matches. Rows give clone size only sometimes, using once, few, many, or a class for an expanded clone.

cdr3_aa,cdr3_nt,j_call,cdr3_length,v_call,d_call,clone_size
CASSVGSHQPQHF,TGTGCCAGCAGCGTCGGGTCGCATCAGCCCCAGCATTTT,TRBJ1-5,13,TRBV9,NA,few
CASSGNNTPEAFF,TGCGCCAGCAGCGGAAACAACACCCCCGAAGCTTTCTTC,TRBJ1-1,13,TRBV5-1,NA,NA
CASSFDPGGGETQYF,TGTGCCAGCAGCTTTGACCCCGGTGGCGGCGAGACCCAGTACTTC,TRBJ2-5,15,TRBV7-2,NA,many
CASSPRDTTNTGELFF,TGTGCCAGCAGCCCCCGGGACACTACGAACACCGGGGAGCTGTTTTTT,TRBJ2-2,16,TRBV7-9,NA,NA
CASSSPMNTEAFF,TGTGCCAGCAGTTCCCCGATGAACACTGAAGCTTTCTTT,TRBJ1-1,13,TRBV6-2/TRBV6-3,NA,NA
CASSVPGSLAGDDNEQFF,TGTGCCAGCAGCGTCCCAGGGAGCCTAGCGGGAGATGACAATGAGCAGTTCTTC,TRBJ2-1,18,TRBV9,TRBD2,many
CASSLAETTEAFF,TGTGCCAGCAGCCTAGCGGAAACTACTGAAGCTTTCTTT,TRBJ1-1,13,TRBV6-2/TRBV6-3,NA,NA
CASSYSTSGGQYEQYF,TGTGCCAGCAGTTACTCGACTAGCGGGGGCCAATACGAGCAGTACTTC,TRBJ2-7,16,TRBV6-6,TRBD2,NA
CASSLASGGAGNEQFF,TGTGCCAGCAGCTTAGCTAGCGGGGGGGCCGGTAATGAGCAGTTCTTC,TRBJ2-1,16,TRBV7-2,TRBD2,many
CASGGFSYGYTF,TGTGCCAGTGGGGGGTTTAGCTATGGCTACACCTTC,TRBJ1-2,12,TRBV28,NA,many
CSAGTFVTSGRYNEQFF,TGCAGTGCAGGGACGTTTGTGACTAGCGGGAGATACAATGAGCAGTTCTTC,TRBJ2-1,17,TRBV20-1,TRBD2,many
CASGLGLGTGAGELFF,TGTGCTAGTGGTTTGGGCCTCGGGACAGGGGCCGGGGAGCTGTTTTTT,TRBJ2-2,16,TRBV12-5,TRBD1,many
CASSQGTTGLFSGNTIYF,TGCGCCAGCAGCCAAGGGACCACCGGTCTGTTCTCTGGAAACACCATATATTTT,TRBJ1-3,18,TRBV4-3,NA,few
CASRTLAGGGETQYF,TGTGCCAGCAGGACTCTAGCGGGGGGTGGAGAGACCCAGTACTTC,TRBJ2-5,15,TRBV6-2/TRBV6-3,TRBD2,many